This TCR beta chain was captured by sequencing in a study of blood T cells in healthy people across ages. As for the study in general: Template switching caught about one barcoded beta molecule for each two T cells.

Researchers isolated at least 6.5 million PBMCs per sample. Points on this clonotype: Its target is not known.

There are 17 residues in the CDR3. Germline V gene data show CDR1 as SGHDN and CDR2 as FVKESK. Unmatched junction bases numbered 10, after V lost 4 bases and J lost 3 bases. Study-level findings and limits: One million T cells yielded diversity estimates that were considered underestimates.

Then a second PCR, running about 7 to 11 cycles, was carried out with a sample-barcoded 5' primer and a J-beta primer mix. TCRdb re-called the 5' RACE reads through MiXCR, storing one row per CDR3 protein. Of hundreds of thousands of distinct CDR3 sequences listed, 55% to 70% are singletons. Sequencing used blood. The rearrangement links TRBV14 to TRBJ2-3, with 10 bases matching TRBD2. The TCR was taken from a man aged 25 to 40 in good health. The CDR3 region is CASSLSSGRSVTDTQYF. CDR3 nucleotides: TGTGCCAGCAGCCTTTCTAGCGGGAGATCGGTGACAGATACGCAGTATTTT. The whole variable domain, filled in from reference TRBV14 and TRBJ2-3, reads EAGVTQFPSHSVIEKGQTVTLRCDPISGHDNLYWYRRVMGKEIKFLLHFVKESKQDESGMPNNRFLAERTGGTYSTLKVQPAELEDSGVYFCASSLSSGRSVTDTQYFGPGTRLTVL.